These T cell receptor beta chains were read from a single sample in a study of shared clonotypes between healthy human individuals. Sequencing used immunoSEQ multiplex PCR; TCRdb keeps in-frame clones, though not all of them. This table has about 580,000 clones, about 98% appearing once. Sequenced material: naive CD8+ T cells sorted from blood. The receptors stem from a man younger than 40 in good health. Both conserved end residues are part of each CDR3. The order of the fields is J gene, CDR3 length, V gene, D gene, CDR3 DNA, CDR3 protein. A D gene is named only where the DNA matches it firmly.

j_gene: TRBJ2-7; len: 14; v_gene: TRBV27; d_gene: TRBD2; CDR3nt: TGTGCCAGCAGCCTGACTAGCGGGAGCTACGAGCAGTACTTC; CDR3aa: CASSLTSGSYEQYF
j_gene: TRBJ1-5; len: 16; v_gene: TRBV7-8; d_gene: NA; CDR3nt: TGTGCCAGCAGCTTAGCGAGCACCCTTAGCAATCAGCCCCAGCATTTT; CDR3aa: CASSLASTLSNQPQHF
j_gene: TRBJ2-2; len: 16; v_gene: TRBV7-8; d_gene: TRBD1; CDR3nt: TGTGCCAGCAGCACCCGACAGGGGTGGGACACCGGGGAGCTGTTTTTT; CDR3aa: CASSTRQGWDTGELFF
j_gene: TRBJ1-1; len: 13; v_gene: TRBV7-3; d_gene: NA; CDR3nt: TGTGCCAGCAGCTTCGGGATGAACACTGAAGCTTTCTTT; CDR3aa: CASSFGMNTEAFF
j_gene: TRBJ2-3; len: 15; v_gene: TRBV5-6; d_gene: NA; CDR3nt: TGTGCCAGCAGCTTGGTTGGGGGTCGCACAGATACGCAGTATTTT; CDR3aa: CASSLVGGRTDTQYF
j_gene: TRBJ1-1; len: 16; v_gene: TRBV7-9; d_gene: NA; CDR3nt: TGTGCCAGCAGCTTAAGTCTAACAGGCAGAAGCACTGAAGCTTTCTTT; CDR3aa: CASSLSLTGRSTEAFF
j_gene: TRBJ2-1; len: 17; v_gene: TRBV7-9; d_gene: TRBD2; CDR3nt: TGTGCCAGCAGTTCGACTAGCGGGAGGGTTTTATACAATGAGCAGTTCTTC; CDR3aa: CASSSTSGRVLYNEQFF
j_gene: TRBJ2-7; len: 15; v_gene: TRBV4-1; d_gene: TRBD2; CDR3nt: TGCGCCAGCAGCCAAGCGGGAGGAGAATCCTACGAGCAGTACTTC; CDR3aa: CASSQAGGESYEQYF
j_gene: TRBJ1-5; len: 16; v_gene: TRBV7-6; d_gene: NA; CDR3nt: TGTGCCAGCAGCCCGGACGGTGGGTTTAGCAATCAGCCCCAGCATTTT; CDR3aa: CASSPDGGFSNQPQHF
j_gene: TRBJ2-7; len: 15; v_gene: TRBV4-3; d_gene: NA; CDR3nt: TGCGCCAGCAGCCACCGGGACGGAGGTAACTACGAGCAGTACTTC; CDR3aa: CASSHRDGGNYEQYF
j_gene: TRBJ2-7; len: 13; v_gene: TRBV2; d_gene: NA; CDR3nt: TGTGCCAGCGAGGAGGAGTTACTCTACGAGCAGTACTTC; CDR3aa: CASEEELLYEQYF
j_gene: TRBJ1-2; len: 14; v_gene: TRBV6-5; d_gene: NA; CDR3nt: TGTGCCAGCAGTTACAACGGACCTGGTGGTGGCTACACCTTC; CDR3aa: CASSYNGPGGGYTF
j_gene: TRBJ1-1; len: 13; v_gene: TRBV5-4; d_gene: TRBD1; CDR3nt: TGTGCCAGCAGCATGGGACAGGGAACTGAAGCTTTCTTT; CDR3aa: CASSMGQGTEAFF
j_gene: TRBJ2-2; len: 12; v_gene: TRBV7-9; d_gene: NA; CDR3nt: TGTGCCAGGGACGCGGGAACCGGGGAGCTGTTTTTT; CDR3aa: CARDAGTGELFF